The 26 T cell receptor beta chains below were found in one sample sequenced in a study of CD8 T cells in ankylosing spondylitis. TCRdb redid the calling of the 5' RACE reads with MiXCR, one entry per CDR3 protein. The sample holds tens of thousands of distinct CDR3 sequences, 6% seen once. The sample comprised blood, either unsorted or a sorted T cell fraction (not recorded which). The source of these receptors is a male donor with ankylosing spondylitis or in good health (not recorded which).

The table lists this clonotype with many counts. One end of the junction is discordant with germline, which a read error may explain. The chain joins TRBV6-4 to TRBJ2-7; D is undetermined. The V gene's germline CDR1 is MRHNA and CDR2 SNTAGT. The CDR3 sequence is 13 residues long. CDR3 bases: TGTGTCAGCAGTCGTGCCGCGACCTACGAGCAGTACTTC. As protein: CVSSRAATYEQYF.

Many counts were recorded for this clonotype. This chain joins TRBV19 and TRBJ1-4; D is unresolved. CDR1 and CDR2 (germline): LNHDA, SQIVND (reference sequence). CDR3 size: 13 residues. V shed 4 bases and J shed 7 bases, with 10 bases lying between them. The CDR3 reads CASSSSGREKLFF. The CDR3 nucleotides read TGTGCCAGTAGTAGCTCCGGGCGTGAAAAACTGTTTTTT.

At least ten counts were recorded for this clonotype. The chain is built from TRBV20-1 and TRBJ1-2, with D unresolved. The germline V gene encodes CDR1 DFQATT and CDR2 SNEGSKA (reference sequence). This CDR3 contains 11 residues. CDR3: CRMGDGDGYTF. In DNA form, the CDR3 reads TGCAGAATGGGCGATGGGGATGGCTACACCTTC.

This chain uses TRBV7-2 with TRBJ2-3, with D maybe TRBD1 (5 bases). The better agreement between TRBJ1-5 and the DNA end casts doubt on the J call. From germline, CDR1 is SGHTA and CDR2 FQGNSA. This CDR3 is built from 16 residues. CDR3 loop: CASSLGIAGGSDTQHF. CDR3 nucleotide sequence: TGTGCCAGCAGCTTAGGAATAGCGGGGGGGTCAGATACGCAGCATTTT.

Notes on this clonotype: The junction does not match germline at one end; this may be a read error. CDR3 in amino acids: CASSSQSVLETQYF. Here the CDR3 DNA reads TGTGCCAGCAGTTCCCAGAGTGTATTAGAGACCCAGTACTTT. V is TRBV27 and J is TRBJ2-5; no firm D call. Looked up from germline, CDR1 is MNHEY and CDR2 is SMNVEV (reference sequence). The CDR3 covers 14 residues.

This clonotype is categorized as medium-sized. V and J are TRBV27 and TRBJ2-5; tentative D call: TRBD1 (6 bases). The length of the CDR3 is 13 residues. Between the trimmed V and J ends, which lost 2 bases and 4 bases, there was a span of 8 bases. From germline, CDR1 is MNHEY and CDR2 SMNVEV (reference sequence). CDR3 coding DNA: TGTGCCAGCAGTTTAAGGGGGAGAGAGACCCAGTACTTC. Protein: CASSLRGRETQYF.

This clonotype has a count of ten or more. V gene TRBV27 combines with J gene TRBJ2-3; 7 nucleotides agree with TRBD2. Germline CDR1 and CDR2: MNHEY and SMNVEV (reference sequence). Trimming took 3 bases from V and 8 from J; bases not matched to a gene: 2. The CDR3 loop spans 12 amino acids. DNA for the CDR3: TGTGCCAGCAGTTTTGGGGAGGGTACGCAGTATTTT. Translation: CASSFGEGTQYF.

This clonotype has at least ten counts. CDR3 amino acids: CASGVVGGVEEQYF. DNA of the CDR3: TGTGCCAGCGGGGTTGTTGGGGGAGTTGAGGAGCAGTACTTC. The chain joins TRBV28 to TRBJ2-7, with D tentatively TRBD1 or TRBD2 (5 bases each). Trimming removed 8 bases at V and 7 bases at J, with 21 bases between. The CDR3 totals 14 residues. Germline lookup yields CDR1 MDHEN and CDR2 SYDVKM.

The rearrangement joins TRBV6-5 to TRBJ1-2; 8 nucleotides line up with TRBD1. In germline, CDR1 is MNHEY, CDR2 SVGAGI. The CDR3 has 16 amino acids. Losses at the gene ends were 2 bases for V and 4 bases for J; bases not matched to a gene: 9. CDR3 sequence reads: CASSYLPWTGSYGYTF. The CDR3, as DNA: TGTGCCAGCAGTTACCTGCCATGGACAGGGTCCTATGGCTACACCTTC.

This clonotype was found many times. The genes are TRBV20-1 and TRBJ2-1; 9 bases fit TRBD1. Germline assignment: CDR1 DFQATT and CDR2 SNEGSKA (reference sequence). Trimming at V came to 6 bases and at J to 7 bases, leaving 16 bases not matched to a gene. The CDR3 has 16 amino acids. The CDR3 loop is CSATPLTGTGRNEQFF. The CDR3, as DNA: TGCAGTGCAACTCCACTAACCGGGACAGGGAGGAATGAGCAGTTCTTC.

This clonotype was found many times. V is TRBV9 and J is TRBJ2-1; 9 nucleotides match TRBD2. Germline CDR1 SGDLS, CDR2 YYNGEE. V lost 5 bases and J lost 6; bases outside the gene matches: 9. CDR3 size: 15 residues. The CDR3 coding sequence is TGTGCCAGCAGTCAAGGGACTAGCTGGCGCAATGAGCAGTTCTTC. This sequence encodes CASSQGTSWRNEQFF.

This clonotype was recorded at least ten times. Relative to the germline gene, one junction end is altered; a read error may explain this. The chain carries TRBV28 and TRBJ1-5; TRBD1 aligns across 9 bases. Germline loops: CDR1 MDHEN, CDR2 SYDVKM. The CDR3 length is 11 residues. CDR3 loop: CASGERDRASF. The CDR3 DNA sequence: TGTGCCAGCGGGGAGCGGGACAGGGCCTCTTTT.

At least ten counts were recorded for this clonotype. The rearrangement uses TRBV6-1 and TRBJ2-1; D unclear. From germline, CDR1 is MNHNS and CDR2 SASEGT. The CDR3 spans 15 residues. Trimming cost V 5 bases and J 9 bases, with 20 bases left between them. The CDR3 spells CASSNTWTVGSEQFF. The CDR3 DNA sequence: TGTGCCAGCAGTAATACCTGGACCGTGGGTAGTGAGCAGTTCTTC.

This clonotype was observed once. The chain combines TRBV7-2 with TRBJ2-1, with D hard to call. Trimming took off 5 bases at V and 7 bases at J, with 9 bases between the two ends. The CDR3 consists of 12 residues. Germline V gene lookup returns CDR1 SGHTA and CDR2 FQGNSA. Here the CDR3 reads CASSQWWNEQFF. The CDR3 coding sequence is TGTGCCAGCAGCCAATGGTGGAATGAGCAGTTCTTC.

This chain's CDR3 is CASSQSDSQTLFF. As DNA, the CDR3 is TGCGCCAGCAGTCAATCGGACAGCCAAACACTGTTTTTT. The chain has TRBV23-1 and TRBJ1-4; a possible D gene is TRBD1 (6 bases). TRBV23-1 is reported as an ORF; its role is uncertain. The CDR3 length is 13 residues. V was pared by 0 bases and J by 13 bases, with 12 bases between.

This clonotype was observed at least ten times. This sequence joins TRBV20-1 and TRBJ2-2, with no clear D. The V gene lost 6 bases and the J gene lost 7 bases, with 15 bases spanning the gap. CDR1 is DFQATT, CDR2 SNEGSKA, per germline (reference sequence). The CDR3 spans 13 residues. The CDR3 bases are TGCAGTGCCCTCCGATCGGGTATCGGGGAGCTGTTTTTT. Encoded protein: CSALRSGIGELFF.

In this sample, this clonotype turned up many times. The chain joins TRBV9 to TRBJ2-7, with D possibly TRBD2 on 5 matching bases. V was pared by 0 bases and J by 1 base, with 11 bases between. This CDR3 region has 15 residues. The germline V gene has CDR1 SGDLS and CDR2 YYNGEE. The CDR3 DNA sequence: TGTGCCAGCAGCGTAGCAGGTGGAGGTTCCTACGAGCAGTACTTC. It is translated as CASSVAGGGSYEQYF.

CDR3 loop: CASSPVARGTEAFF. DNA of the CDR3: TGTGCCAGCAGCCCTGTGGCGAGGGGGACTGAAGCTTTCTTT. The V and J genes are TRBV7-9 and TRBJ1-1; perhaps TRBD1 as D (6 bases). V lost 5 bases and J lost 5, with 15 bases in between. Per the germline V gene, CDR1 is SEHNR and CDR2 is FQNEAQ (reference sequence). There are 14 residues in the CDR3.

By share of the sample, this clonotype is medium-sized. This chain links TRBV24-1 with TRBJ1-1; 7 positions agree with TRBD1. Losses at the gene ends were 7 bases for V and 4 bases for J; bases not matched to a gene: 8. Germline loops: CDR1 KGHDR, CDR2 SFDVKD. This CDR3 spans 14 amino acids. CDR3 loop: CATRDRSKGTEAFF. DNA for the CDR3: TGTGCCACCAGGGACAGGAGCAAGGGCACTGAAGCTTTCTTT.

This clonotype is medium-sized by share. The CDR3 protein is CASSRLTYEQYF. The CDR3 region has the DNA TGTGCCAGCAGCCGTCTAACCTACGAGCAGTACTTC. V gene TRBV3-1 combines with J gene TRBJ2-7; the D is unclear. V was trimmed by 4 bases and J by 2 bases, leaving 6 bases between them. Germline V gene sequence: CDR1 LGHDT, CDR2 YNNKEL (reference sequence). The CDR3 contains 12 residues.

This clonotype was found many times. This chain joins TRBV7-2 and TRBJ2-1, with 10 nucleotides matching TRBD2. Per the germline V gene, CDR1 is SGHTA and CDR2 is FQGNSA. J was trimmed by 0 bases and V by 2 bases; bases with no gene match: 7. This CDR3 has 18 residues. CDR3 nucleotide sequence: TGTGCCAGCAGCTTAAGCGGGGGGGCCATAAGCTCCTACAATGAGCAGTTCTTC. This translates into CASSLSGGAISSYNEQFF.

This clonotype was seen many times. V and J are TRBV9 and TRBJ2-4, with TRBD1 identical over 10 bases. In germline, CDR1 is SGDLS, CDR2 YYNGEE. The J segment lost 11 bases and the V segment lost 4 bases, leaving 6 bases of the junction unmatched. The length of the CDR3 is 13 residues. DNA for the CDR3: TGTGCCAGCAGCCGGGACAGGGGTAGGGTTCAGTACTTC. It yields the protein CASSRDRGRVQYF.

This clonotype was observed at least ten times. The V and J genes are TRBV5-1 and TRBJ2-7, with D possibly TRBD1 on 6 matching bases. Trimming took off 1 base at V and 2 bases at J, with 10 bases between the two ends. The germline gives CDR1 SGHRS, CDR2 YFSETQ. The CDR3 totals 14 residues. CDR3 loop: CASSLTWTAYEQYF. The CDR3 DNA reads as TGCGCCAGCAGCTTGACTTGGACAGCCTACGAGCAGTACTTC. The full variable domain, completed using reference TRBV5-1 and TRBJ2-7, is KAGVTQTPRYLIKTRGQQVTLSCSPISGHRSVSWYQQTPGQGLQFLFEYFSETQRNKGNFPGRFSGRQFSNSRSEMNVSTLELGDSALYLCASSLTWTAYEQYFGPGTRLTVT.

This clonotype appeared many times. This chain links TRBV20-1 with TRBJ1-3; D gene ambiguous. CDR3 size: 13 residues. Germline V gene sequence: CDR1 DFQATT, CDR2 SNEGSKA (reference sequence). Trimming left V 6 bases short and J 0 bases short, with 9 bases between. The CDR3 nucleotides are TGCAGTGCCCCCATGGTCTCTGGAAACACCATATATTTT. Translated: CSAPMVSGNTIYF.

In its sample, this clonotype was seen many times. V and J are TRBV7-9 and TRBJ2-3; TRBD2 aligns across 7 bases. The trim removed 6 bases at V and 4 bases at J, leaving 13 bases unmatched. CDR1 is SEHNR and CDR2 is FQNEAQ in the germline V gene (reference sequence). This CDR3 spans 16 amino acids. The CDR3 loop is CASRAGTTLAADTQYF. The DNA for the CDR3 is TGTGCCAGCAGGGCCGGGACTACTCTAGCAGCAGATACGCAGTATTTT.

This clonotype was seen many times. J is TRBJ2-1 and V is TRBV12-3 or TRBV12-4, with 12 bases that match TRBD2. V trimming: 6 bases; J trimming: 9 bases; junction bases outside the gene matches: 12. The CDR3 length is 16 residues. CDR3 loop: CASRLILAGGESEQFF. CDR3 sequence (DNA): TGTGCCAGCAGACTAATACTAGCGGGGGGTGAAAGTGAGCAGTTCTTC.